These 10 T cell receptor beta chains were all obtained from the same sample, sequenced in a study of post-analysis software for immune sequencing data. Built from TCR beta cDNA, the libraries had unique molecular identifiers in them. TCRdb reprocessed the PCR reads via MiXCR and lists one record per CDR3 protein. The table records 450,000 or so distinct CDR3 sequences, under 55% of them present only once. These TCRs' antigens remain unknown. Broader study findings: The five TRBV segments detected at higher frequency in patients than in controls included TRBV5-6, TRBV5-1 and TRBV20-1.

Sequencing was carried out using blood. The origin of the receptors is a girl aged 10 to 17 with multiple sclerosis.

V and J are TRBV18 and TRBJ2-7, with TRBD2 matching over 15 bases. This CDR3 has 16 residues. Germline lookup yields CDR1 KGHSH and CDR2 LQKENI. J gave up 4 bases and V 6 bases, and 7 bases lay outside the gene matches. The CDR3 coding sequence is TGTGCCAGCTCCCTCACCGGGACTAGCGGGAGGTACGAGCAGTACTTC. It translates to CASSLTGTSGRYEQYF. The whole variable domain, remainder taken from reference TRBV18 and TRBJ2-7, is NAGVMQNPRHLVRRRGQEARLRCSPMKGHSHVYWYRQLPEEGLKFMVYLQKENIIDESGMPKERFSAEFPKEGPSILRIQQVVRGDSAAYFCASSLTGTSGRYEQYFGPGTRLTVT.

The DNA of the CDR3 is TGTGCCACCGGCCGGCGGGGCACCCAGTACTTC. Residues: CATGRRGTQYF. The rearrangement uses TRBV12-3 or TRBV12-4 and TRBJ2-5, with a tentative D call TRBD2 (6 bases). The CDR3 covers 11 residues. Trimming cost V 10 bases and J 8 bases, with 14 bases left between them.

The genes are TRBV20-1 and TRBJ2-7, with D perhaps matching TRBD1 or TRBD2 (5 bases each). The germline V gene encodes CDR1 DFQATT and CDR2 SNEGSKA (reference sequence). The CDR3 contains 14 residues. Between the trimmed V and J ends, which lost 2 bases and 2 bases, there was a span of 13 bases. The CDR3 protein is CSARQGPPPYEQYF. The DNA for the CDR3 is TGCAGTGCTAGACAGGGACCCCCCCCCTACGAGCAGTACTTC.

The CDR3 reads CASSFPSGGEQYF. The CDR3 DNA reads TGTGCCAGCAGTTTCCCCTCCGGTGGGGAGCAGTACTTC. The chain couples TRBV28 to TRBJ2-7; D uncertain. The CDR3 is 13 amino acids. Per the germline V gene, CDR1 is MDHEN and CDR2 is SYDVKM. V lost 3 bases, J lost 7 bases, and 13 bases lay in between.

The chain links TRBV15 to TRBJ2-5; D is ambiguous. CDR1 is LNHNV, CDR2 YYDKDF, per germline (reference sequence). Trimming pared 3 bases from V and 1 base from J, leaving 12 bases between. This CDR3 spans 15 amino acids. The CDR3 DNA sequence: TGTGCCACCAGCAGGTCCCCCCGGCTCCAAGAGACCCAGTACTTC. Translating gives CATSRSPRLQETQYF.

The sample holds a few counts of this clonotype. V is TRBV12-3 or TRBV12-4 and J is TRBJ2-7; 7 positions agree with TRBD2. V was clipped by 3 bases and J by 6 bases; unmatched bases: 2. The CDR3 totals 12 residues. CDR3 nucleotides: TGTGCCAGCAGTTTTACGGGGGGCGAGCAGTACTTC. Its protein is CASSFTGGEQYF.

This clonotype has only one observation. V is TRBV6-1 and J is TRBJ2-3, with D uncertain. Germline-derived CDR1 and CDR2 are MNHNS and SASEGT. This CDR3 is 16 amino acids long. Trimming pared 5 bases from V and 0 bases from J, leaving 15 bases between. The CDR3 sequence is CASSSEPNLSTDTQYF. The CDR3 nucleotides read TGTGCCAGCAGTAGCGAGCCCAACCTTAGCACAGATACGCAGTATTTT.

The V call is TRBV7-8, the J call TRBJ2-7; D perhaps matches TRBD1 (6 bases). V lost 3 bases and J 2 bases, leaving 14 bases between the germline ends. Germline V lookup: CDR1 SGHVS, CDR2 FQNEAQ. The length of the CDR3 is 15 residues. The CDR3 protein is CASSFIQGYPYEQYF. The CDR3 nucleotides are TGTGCCAGCAGCTTCATACAGGGTTACCCCTACGAGCAGTACTTC.

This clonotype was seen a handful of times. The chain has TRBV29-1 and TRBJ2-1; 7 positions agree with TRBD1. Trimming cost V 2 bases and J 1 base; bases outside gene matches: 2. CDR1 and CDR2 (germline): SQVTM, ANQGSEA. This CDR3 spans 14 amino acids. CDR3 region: CSVERGLSYNEQFF. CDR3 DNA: TGCAGCGTTGAAAGGGGGCTGTCCTACAATGAGCAGTTCTTC.

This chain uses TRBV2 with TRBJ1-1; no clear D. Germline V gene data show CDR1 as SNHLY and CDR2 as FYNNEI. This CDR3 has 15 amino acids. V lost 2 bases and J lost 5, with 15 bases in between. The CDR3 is CASSESKERRTEAFF. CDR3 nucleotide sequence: TGTGCCAGCAGTGAATCTAAGGAAAGAAGAACTGAAGCTTTCTTT.